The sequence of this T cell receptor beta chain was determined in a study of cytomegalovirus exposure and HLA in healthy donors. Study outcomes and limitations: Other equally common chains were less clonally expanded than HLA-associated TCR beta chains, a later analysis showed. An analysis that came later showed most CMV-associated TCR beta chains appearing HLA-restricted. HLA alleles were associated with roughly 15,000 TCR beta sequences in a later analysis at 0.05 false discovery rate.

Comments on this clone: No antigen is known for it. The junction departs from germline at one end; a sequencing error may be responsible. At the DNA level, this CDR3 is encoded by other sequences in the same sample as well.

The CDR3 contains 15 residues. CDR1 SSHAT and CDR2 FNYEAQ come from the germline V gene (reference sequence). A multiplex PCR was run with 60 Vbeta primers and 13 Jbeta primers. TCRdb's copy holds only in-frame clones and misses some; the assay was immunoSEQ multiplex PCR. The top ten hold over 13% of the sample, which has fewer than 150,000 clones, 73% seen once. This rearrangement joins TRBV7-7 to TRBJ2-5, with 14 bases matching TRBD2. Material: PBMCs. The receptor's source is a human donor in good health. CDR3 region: CASSLGLAGGETQYF. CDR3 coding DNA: TGTGCTAGCAGCCTCGGACTAGCGGGGGGTGAGACCCAGTACTTC.